A selection of T cell receptor beta chains follows, all from one sample in a study of blood T cells in healthy people across ages. From the 5' RACE reads, TCRdb called clonotypes with MiXCR, one entry per CDR3 protein. This table holds 630,000 or so distinct CDR3 sequences, about 30% found once. Material: blood. The receptor source for this set is a woman over 75 in good health. Both conserved end residues are trimmed from each CDR3.

>TRBV15|TRBJ1-1
ATSRGAGQAAMNTEAF
>TRBV29-1|TRBJ1-2
SANHLGTRGYT
>TRBV29-1|NA
SVSRGLEETQY
>TRBV5-1|TRBJ1-5
ASSLDPGQVGRFQH
>TRBV4-2|TRBJ2-1
ASSQTVSGGHRWNEQF
>TRBV10-3|TRBJ1-2
AISESRTANYGYT
>TRBV7-9|TRBJ1-6
ASSLAAGGSSPLH
>TRBV12-3/TRBV12-4|TRBJ2-3
ASSLGDRASTDTQY
>TRBV7-7|TRBJ2-1
ASSREGGGDNEQF
>TRBV12-3/TRBV12-4|TRBJ2-7
ASSFRDRGHEQY
>TRBV6-1|TRBJ1-5
ASLQNSNQPQH
>TRBV7-9|TRBJ1-2
ASSPRGARGYT
>TRBV11-2|TRBJ1-5
ASSSGTGGRQPQH
>TRBV7-2|TRBJ1-6
ASRLGEVLH
>TRBV5-1|TRBJ1-5
ASSLDPGLPGESNQPQH
>TRBV4-1|TRBJ1-2
ASSQEGTRVSNYGYT
>TRBV5-1|TRBJ2-1
ANSPDRVNEQF
>TRBV6-5|TRBJ1-2
ASSRDRSYGYT
>TRBV5-1|TRBJ2-7
ASSLSTGLQQY
>TRBV21-1|TRBJ2-5
ASSKGSVETQY
>TRBV5-1|TRBJ2-3
ASSSSGRSVGTQY
>TRBV27|TRBJ2-7
ASSSPGQRVYEQY
>TRBV7-2|TRBJ2-3
ASSVQGAGSADTQY
>TRBV18|TRBJ1-2
ASSPSWGYT
>TRBV3-1|TRBJ1-2
ASSQDHSHYT
>TRBV5-1|TRBJ1-1
ASSLKRGNTEAF
>TRBV30|TRBJ2-7
AWSNRGQRGYEQY
>TRBV6-6|TRBJ2-1
ASNYRGSYNEQF
>TRBV27|TRBJ2-1
ASSLQGRAWGEQF
>TRBV20-1|TRBJ1-1
SAPSEMNTEAF
>TRBV30|TRBJ2-7
AWARGGYEQY
>TRBV7-2|TRBJ2-3
ASSLIAGGTSTDTQY
>TRBV18|TRBJ2-7
ASSQTGY
>TRBV20-1|TRBJ1-5
SARDPGGIQPQH
>TRBV2|TRBJ2-1
ASSEGAPGLEQF
>TRBV11-2|TRBJ2-2
ASSLLRGSGTGELF
>TRBV7-9|TRBJ2-4
ASGLIENIQY
>TRBV29-1|TRBJ2-5
SVVRGGPPQETQY
>TRBV6-1|TRBJ2-1
ASSELSRDSKF
>TRBV24-1|TRBJ2-1
ATASGGAYNEQF
>TRBV20-1|TRBJ2-7
SASELGLSYEQY
>TRBV18|TRBJ2-3
ASSPRIRDREGTDTQY
>TRBV3-1|TRBJ1-2
ASSFAGLRAPTYGYT
>TRBV5-1|TRBJ1-2
ASSLATGGTYGYT
>TRBV4-2|TRBJ1-1
ASSQRGGGRTEAF
>TRBV5-6|TRBJ2-2
ASSLAAGANTGELF